What follows are 17 T cell receptor beta chains derived from one specimen sequenced in a study of cytomegalovirus exposure and HLA in healthy donors. This PCR relied on a set of 60 Vbeta primers and 13 Jbeta primers. Here immunoSEQ multiplex PCR was the method, and the copy in TCRdb shows in-frame clones only, minus some. This table holds around 150,000 clones, about 80% found once. Sequenced: PBMCs. The receptor source for this set is a man between 18 and 35 years old in good health and CMV-seronegative.

This clone was observed a few times. The genes are TRBV11-2 and TRBJ1-4; D gene uncertain. V was trimmed by 2 bases and J by 1 base, leaving 8 bases between them. From germline, CDR1 is SGHAT and CDR2 FQNNGV. The CDR3 consists of 15 residues. The CDR3 sequence: CASSLWAVTNEKLFF. The DNA for the CDR3 is TGTGCCAGCAGCTTATGGGCAGTAACTAATGAAAAACTGTTTTTT.

This rearrangement joins TRBV27 to TRBJ1-6; 7 bases match TRBD1. The germline V gene encodes CDR1 MNHEY and CDR2 SMNVEV (reference sequence). The CDR3 totals 15 residues. V shed 6 bases and J 7 bases; nucleotides not matched to a gene: 9. CDR3 sequence: CASRYRGFGNSPLHF. For the CDR3, the DNA is TGTGCCAGCAGGTACAGGGGTTTTGGGAATTCACCCCTCCACTTT.

The gene calls are TRBV18 and TRBJ2-3; 13 bases line up with TRBD2. The CDR3 runs 15 residues. V shed 4 bases, J shed 5 bases, and the junction held 3 bases outside the gene matches. In germline, CDR1 is KGHSH, CDR2 LQKENI. The CDR3 coding sequence is TGTGCCAGCTCACGGACTAGCGGGAGTCAAGATACGCAGTATTTT. It encodes CASSRTSGSQDTQYF.

The chain links TRBV5-8 to TRBJ2-2; possible D gene TRBD2, 5 bases. The CDR3 is 17 amino acids. V was trimmed by 2 bases and J by 4 bases, leaving 18 bases between them. Germline CDR1 and CDR2: SGHTS and YDEGEE. The CDR3 coding sequence is TGTGCCAGCAGCTTCGTTACGGGGTCTTCCTCCACCGGGGAGCTGTTTTTT. This gives the protein CASSFVTGSSSTGELFF.

The V and J genes are TRBV2 and TRBJ1-6; 8 nucleotides align to TRBD1. V trimming: 5 bases; J trimming: 9 bases; junction bases outside the gene matches: 6. Germline loops: CDR1 SNHLY, CDR2 FYNNEI. The length of the CDR3 is 14 residues. CDR3 sequence (DNA): TGTGCCAGCAGTCCCGAACAGGGGGGTTCACCCCTCCACTTT. It is translated as CASSPEQGGSPLHF.

The V gene is TRBV28, the J gene TRBJ1-1, with 8 bases lining up with TRBD1. Germline lookup yields CDR1 MDHEN and CDR2 SYDVKM. This CDR3 is built from 17 residues. Trimming at V came to 1 base and at J to 6 bases, leaving 13 bases not matched to a gene. The CDR3 DNA is TGTGCCAGCAGTTTATTATCTTCCCCTGAGGACAGGGCTGAAGCTTTCTTT. It specifies CASSLLSSPEDRAEAFF.

This clone came up once. This chain links TRBV19 with TRBJ1-1, with D possibly matching TRBD1 (6 bases). The CDR3 is made up of 14 amino acids. V was trimmed by 1 base and J by 1 base, leaving 7 bases between them. Germline V gene data show CDR1 as LNHDA and CDR2 as SQIVND (reference sequence). The CDR3 bases are TGTGCCAGTAGTATAGTAGGGGGGAACACTGAAGCTTTCTTT. This translates into CASSIVGGNTEAFF.

The chain's CDR3 is CASSQDRGQLNTIYF. CDR3 bases: TGTGCCAGCAGCCAAGACAGGGGACAGCTAAACACCATATATTTT. The chain joins TRBV4-2 to TRBJ1-3; TRBD1 agrees at 7 bases. CDR1 LGHNA and CDR2 YNFKEQ come from the germline V gene. This CDR3 contains 15 residues. The V segment lost 0 bases and the J segment 6 bases; nucleotides outside the gene matches: 5.

A note on this clone: An end of the junction does not agree with germline; a read error may underlie this. V is TRBV28 and J is TRBJ2-7; TRBD2 matches at 8 bases. Germline V gene data show CDR1 as MDHEN and CDR2 as SYDVKM. This CDR3 has 14 residues. The CDR3 reads CASRLSGRRGEQYF. Here the CDR3 DNA reads TGTGCCAGCAGGCTCAGCGGGAGAAGGGGCGAGCAGTATTTC.

The chain is built from TRBV7-2 and TRBJ1-1; D gene uncertain. The germline gives CDR1 SGHTA, CDR2 FQGNSA. This CDR3 spans 13 amino acids. V shed 5 bases and J shed 0 bases, with 7 bases lying between them. The CDR3 is CASSAPVNTEAFF. Written as DNA, the CDR3 is TGTGCCAGCAGCGCTCCGGTGAACACTGAAGCTTTCTTT.

J is TRBJ2-7 and V is TRBV11-3; weak D call: TRBD1 (6 bases). The V gene lost 5 bases and the J gene lost 6 bases, with 20 bases spanning the gap. This CDR3 is 15 amino acids long. Germline CDR1 and CDR2: SGHNT and YENEEA. The CDR3 DNA reads TGTGCCAGCAGCGTGTCCAGGGGAGTCTCAGGCGAGCAGTACTTC. This translates into CASSVSRGVSGEQYF. The whole variable domain, remainder taken from reference TRBV11-3 and TRBJ2-7, is EAGVVQSPRYKIIEKKQPVAFWCNPISGHNTLYWYLQNLGQGPELLIRYENEEAVDDSQLPKDRFSAERLKGVDSTLKIQPAELGDSAVYLCASSVSRGVSGEQYFGPGTRLTVT.

The rearrangement joins TRBV9 to TRBJ1-1; TRBD1 might be the D (5 bases). The CDR3 has 12 residues. The V gene's germline CDR1 is SGDLS and CDR2 YYNGEE. V was cut by 4 bases and J by 10 bases, with 14 bases left in between. The CDR3, as DNA: TGTGCCAGCAGCCCGGCCGGGGGGGGAGCTTTCTTT. This codes for CASSPAGGGAFF.

V usage is TRBV10-3 and J usage is TRBJ1-2, with unresolved D. Germline lookup yields CDR1 ENHRY and CDR2 SYGVKD. Trimming shortened V by 0 bases and J by 3 bases, and 14 bases separated the two germline ends. The CDR3 is made up of 16 amino acids. This CDR3 is CAISESKRRIDYGYTF. In nucleotides, the CDR3 is TGTGCCATCAGTGAGTCCAAGCGGCGGATCGACTATGGCTACACCTTC.

CDR3 protein: CASSAAGTSGRTTDTQYF. CDR3 DNA: TGCGCCAGCAGCGCGGCCGGGACTAGCGGGAGGACCACAGATACGCAGTATTTT. V gene TRBV5-1 combines with J gene TRBJ2-3, with TRBD2 matching over 15 bases. The trim removed 4 bases at V and 2 bases at J, leaving 8 bases unmatched. Germline-derived CDR1 and CDR2 are SGHRS and YFSETQ. This CDR3 is 18 amino acids long.

This sequence joins TRBV18 and TRBJ2-7, with TRBD1 matching over 7 bases. The CDR3 is 15 residues long. Germline CDR1 reads KGHSH; CDR2 reads LQKENI. Trimming cost V 3 bases and J 2 bases; bases outside gene matches: 7. The CDR3 reads CASSPAGQAAYEQYF. The CDR3 bases are TGTGCCAGCTCACCCGCAGGACAGGCGGCCTACGAGCAGTACTTC.

The chain carries TRBV4-1 and TRBJ2-1; tentative D call: TRBD2 (5 bases). The V gene lost 6 bases and the J gene lost 7 bases, with 10 bases spanning the gap. The V gene's germline CDR1 is MGHRA and CDR2 YSYEKL. The CDR3 is 12 residues long. CDR3 amino acids: CASSVGKNEQFF. The CDR3 DNA is TGCGCCAGCAGTGTCGGGAAGAATGAGCAGTTCTTC.

The chain has TRBV6-1 and TRBJ1-5; D is possibly TRBD1 (6 bases). Trimming pared 9 bases from V and 3 bases from J, leaving 12 bases between. Germline loops: CDR1 MNHNS, CDR2 SASEGT. This CDR3 contains 13 residues. As DNA, the CDR3 is TGTGCCAGTCAGGGGCAAATCAATCAGCCCCAGCATTTT. Its translation is CASQGQINQPQHF.